This paragraph covers one T cell receptor (beta chain) sequence. The authors' processing: From reference gene primer amplification, estimates of nucleated cell counts were derived. The table came from immunoSEQ multiplex PCR; TCRdb's copy has only in-frame clones and leaves some out. V, J and clone size derive from that table, while D and trimming were established from the DNA sequence. The repertoire consists of 30,000 to 35,000 clones, with roughly 87% occurring once and the leading ten covering about an eighth. The data originate from a study of blood T cell repertoires in COVID-19. Study in general: The samples span acute and convalescent COVID-19 from the United States, Italy and Spain.

Germline V lookup: CDR1 SNHLY, CDR2 FYNNEI. There are 16 residues in the CDR3. The V segment lost 4 bases and the J segment 2 bases; nucleotides outside the gene matches: 8. This TCR was recovered from a man aged 60 to 75 with active COVID-19. Sequences were obtained from peripheral blood. V and J are TRBV2 and TRBJ2-4; 7 positions match TRBD1. In DNA, the CDR3 is TGTGCCAGCAGTGTCGACAGGGACCCTACCAAAAACATTCAGTACTTC. This encodes CASSVDRDPTKNIQYF.